This T cell receptor beta chain was captured by sequencing in a study of T cell changes during pregnancy in multiple sclerosis. This clone turned up a few times. Method: immunoSEQ multiplex PCR; TCRdb's copy keeps in-frame clones and lacks some. The sample shows some 25,000 clones, 70% to 90% of them seen only once. The specimen was CD4+ T cells from peripheral blood mononuclear cells, collected in the second trimester of pregnancy. This clonotype was obtained from a female donor in good health, enrolled as a control in a pregnancy study.

CDR3 DNA sequence: TGTGCCAGTGGGAGAGCAGGGGACACAGATACGCAGTATTTT. It yields the protein CASGRAGDTDTQYF. V is TRBV6-1 and J is TRBJ2-3; D may be TRBD1 (6 bases). Trimming pared 9 bases from V and 2 bases from J, leaving 15 bases between. The CDR3 consists of 14 residues. Germline V gene data show CDR1 as MNHNS and CDR2 as SASEGT.